These 20 T cell receptor beta chains share one sample of origin, sequenced in a study of T cell responses to AZD1222 COVID-19 vaccine. Here immunoSEQ multiplex PCR was the method, and the copy in TCRdb shows in-frame clones only, minus some. Here the sample spans 250,000 to 300,000 clones, around 92% being singletons. Sequences were derived from peripheral blood, sampled 28 days after the second AZD1222 dose. All receptors come from an adult who received the AZD1222 COVID-19 vaccine.

The V gene is TRBV27, the J gene TRBJ1-5; D is perhaps TRBD1 (6 bases). The V end was cut by 8 bases, the J end by 3 bases, with 14 bases between. The V gene's germline CDR1 is MNHEY and CDR2 SMNVEV (reference sequence). The CDR3 has 14 amino acids. CDR3 DNA: TGTGCCAGCGGACCTACAGGGTCCAATCAGCCCCAGCATTTT. Translating it yields CASGPTGSNQPQHF.

V and J are TRBV7-9 and TRBJ2-2; 14 bases are shared with TRBD2. This CDR3 is built from 16 residues. The V segment lost 8 bases and the J segment 5 bases; nucleotides outside the gene matches: 7. Germline-derived CDR1 and CDR2 are SEHNR and FQNEAQ (reference sequence). The CDR3 reads CASLPGTSGRTGELFF. The CDR3 bases are TGTGCCAGCTTACCCGGGACTAGCGGGAGAACCGGGGAGCTGTTTTTT.

The chain carries TRBV6-2 or TRBV6-3 and TRBJ1-2; D gene unclear. Germline loops: CDR1 MNHEY, CDR2 SVGEGT. Trimming removed 4 bases at V and 2 bases at J, with 11 bases between. The CDR3 consists of 14 residues. The CDR3 protein is CASSSRQRNYGYTF. CDR3 nucleotide sequence: TGTGCCAGCAGTTCCCGACAAAGAAACTATGGCTACACCTTC.

In DNA form, the CDR3 reads TGTGCCAGCACCCCTGGACAGTACTCCTACGAGCAGTACTTC. Protein product: CASTPGQYSYEQYF. The gene calls are TRBV6-5 and TRBJ2-7; the D gene is possibly TRBD1 (6 bases). With 7 bases removed from V and 0 bases from J, the gap between germline ends came to 13 bases. From germline, CDR1 is MNHEY and CDR2 SVGAGI. The length of the CDR3 is 14 residues.

The V gene is TRBV10-3, the J gene TRBJ1-3, with D maybe TRBD1 (5 bases). The germline V gene has CDR1 ENHRY and CDR2 SYGVKD. The CDR3 runs to 17 residues. Between the trimmed V and J ends, which lost 0 bases and 0 bases, there was a span of 12 bases. The CDR3 loop is CAISESYAGNSGNTIYF. The CDR3 nucleotides read TGTGCCATCAGTGAGTCGTATGCAGGGAACTCTGGAAACACCATATATTTT.

J is TRBJ2-7 and V is TRBV27; D is possibly TRBD1 (5 bases). The V end lost 6 bases, the J end lost 6 bases, and 18 bases lay between the germline ends. CDR3 length: 14 amino acids. Germline V gene data show CDR1 as MNHEY and CDR2 as SMNVEV (reference sequence). CDR3 amino acids: CASSPGHHEREQYF. CDR3 DNA sequence: TGTGCCAGCAGCCCCGGACACCACGAACGCGAGCAGTACTTC.

The count of this clone is one. The V and J genes are TRBV6-5 and TRBJ2-7; maybe TRBD2 (6 bases). Per the germline V gene, CDR1 is MNHEY and CDR2 is SVGAGI. V shed 6 bases and J shed 5 bases, with 17 bases lying between them. The CDR3 is 14 residues long. DNA of the CDR3: TGTGCCAGCAGCTCCGGACGGGGGAGCAACGAGCAGTACTTC. Its protein product is CASSSGRGSNEQYF.

Only a few counts were recorded for this clone. V and J are TRBV7-3 and TRBJ2-5; no firm D call. CDR3 size: 13 residues. V was pared by 2 bases and J by 5 bases, with 9 bases between. Germline V gene data show CDR1 as SGHTA and CDR2 as FQGTGA. DNA of the CDR3: TGTGCCAGCAGCTTAGCATACTTGGAGACCCAGTACTTC. Residues: CASSLAYLETQYF.

This rearrangement joins TRBV4-3 to TRBJ2-1, with D possibly being TRBD2 (6 bases). Deletions cut 2 bases from V and 7 bases from J, with 15 bases between. CDR1 is LGHNA and CDR2 is YSLEER in the germline V gene. The CDR3 extends over 15 amino acids. CDR3 protein: CASSQWRGVGNEQFF. The DNA for the CDR3 is TGCGCCAGCAGCCAATGGAGGGGAGTGGGGAATGAGCAGTTCTTC.

This rearrangement joins TRBV5-1 to TRBJ2-7; 10 nucleotides agree with TRBD1. There are 16 residues in the CDR3. Germline V CDR1 and CDR2: SGHRS, YFSETQ. Trimming removed 2 bases from V and 6 bases from J; junction bases left unmatched: 11. CDR3 loop: CASSFYRQGAHREQYF. In nucleotides, the CDR3 is TGCGCCAGCAGCTTCTACAGACAGGGGGCGCACCGCGAGCAGTACTTC.

The chain links TRBV6-5 to TRBJ2-7; 14 positions match TRBD2. The CDR3 has 15 amino acids. V lost 6 bases and J lost 6; bases outside the gene matches: 7. The germline V gene encodes CDR1 MNHEY and CDR2 SVGAGI. The CDR3 sequence: CASSHGTSGGSEQYF. For the CDR3, the DNA is TGTGCCAGCAGCCACGGGACTAGCGGGGGTTCCGAGCAGTACTTC.

This clone appeared a single time. This chain connects TRBV28 to TRBJ2-7, with TRBD1 matching over 8 bases. Germline V gene data show CDR1 as MDHEN and CDR2 as SYDVKM. J gave up 4 bases and V 2 bases, and 7 bases lay outside the gene matches. The length of the CDR3 is 15 residues. The DNA of the CDR3 is TGTGCCAGCAGTTTACCCCGACAGGGGAGATACGAGCAGTACTTC. Translation gives CASSLPRQGRYEQYF.

This chain joins TRBV5-1 and TRBJ2-7; possible D gene TRBD1, 6 bases. CDR1 SGHRS and CDR2 YFSETQ come from the germline V gene. CDR3 length: 14 residues. V was pared by 0 bases and J by 5 bases, with 12 bases between. DNA for the CDR3: TGCGCCAGCAGCTTGGACGGGGACATAAACGAGCAGTACTTC. Translating gives CASSLDGDINEQYF.

The J gene is TRBJ1-5, the V gene TRBV11-2, with 9 bases identical to TRBD1. With 4 bases clipped from V and 4 bases from J, the junction kept 2 bases outside the gene matches. The CDR3 totals 14 residues. The germline V gene has CDR1 SGHAT and CDR2 FQNNGV. The chain's CDR3 is CASSSGTGNQPQHF. The CDR3 bases are TGTGCCAGCAGCTCTGGGACAGGGAATCAGCCCCAGCATTTT.

The chain carries TRBV28 and TRBJ2-7; 9 bases agree with TRBD2. The J segment lost 0 bases and the V segment lost 7 bases, leaving 10 bases of the junction unmatched. The CDR3 has 16 amino acids. Germline CDR1 MDHEN, CDR2 SYDVKM. The CDR3 DNA sequence: TGTGCCAGCACCTCAGGCCCTAGCGGGGTCTCCTACGAGCAGTACTTC. Its protein product is CASTSGPSGVSYEQYF.

The chain uses TRBV12-3 or TRBV12-4 and TRBJ1-2, with 8 positions matching TRBD1. V trimming: 6 bases; J trimming: 8 bases; junction bases outside the gene matches: 5. The CDR3 runs to 12 residues. The DNA of the CDR3 is TGTGCCAGCAGCCAGGGGGCGGTGGGCTACACCTTC. This encodes CASSQGAVGYTF.

The gene calls are TRBV18 and TRBJ2-3; perhaps TRBD1 as D (6 bases). Trimming left V 5 bases short and J 2 bases short, with 14 bases between. The length of the CDR3 is 15 residues. In germline, CDR1 is KGHSH, CDR2 LQKENI. CDR3 residues: CASSSEQGNTDTQYF. CDR3 coding DNA: TGTGCCAGCTCATCCGAGCAGGGGAACACAGATACGCAGTATTTT.

V and J are TRBV2 and TRBJ2-2; 7 bases align to TRBD2. CDR3 size: 19 residues. CDR1 is SNHLY and CDR2 is FYNNEI in the germline V gene. Losses at the gene ends were 0 bases for V and 4 bases for J; bases not matched to a gene: 14. CDR3 nucleotide sequence: TGTGCCAGCAGTGAAGCGGGGCGGGGGTATACCAGCGTCACCGGGGAGCTGTTTTTT. Its translation: CASSEAGRGYTSVTGELFF.

This clone was observed once. The chain has TRBV29-1 and TRBJ1-2, with TRBD1 matching 7 bases. The CDR3 spans 14 residues. Germline V CDR1 and CDR2: SQVTM, ANQGSEA. The junction had 12 bases not matched to a gene; V was cut back by 3 bases and J by 8 bases. The CDR3 spells CSVEGQPEVYGYTF. CDR3 DNA: TGCAGCGTTGAGGGACAGCCGGAAGTATACGGCTACACCTTC. Combining the CDR3 with reference TRBV29-1 and TRBJ1-2 gives the whole variable domain SAVISQKPSRDICQRGTSLTIQCQVDSQVTMMFWYRQQPGQSLTLIATANQGSEATYESGFVIDKFPISRPNLTFSTLTVSNMSPEDSSIYLCSVEGQPEVYGYTFGSGTRLTVV.

This clone was detected only once. The rearrangement links TRBV28 to TRBJ2-1; possibly TRBD2 for D (5 bases). V shed 5 bases and J shed 5 bases, with 16 bases lying between them. The CDR3 loop spans 15 amino acids. Per the germline V gene, CDR1 is MDHEN and CDR2 is SYDVKM. The CDR3 DNA follows: TGTGCCAGCAGTCCCCCCGGGGTTCAGAACAATGAGCAGTTCTTC. Its translation is CASSPPGVQNNEQFF.